The T cell receptor (beta chain) under discussion was sequenced for a study of T cells in localized non-small cell lung cancer (dated by TCRdb to about 2020). About the full investigation: T cell repertoires of approximately 250 early-stage NSCLC patients were analyzed, with tumors being compared against uninvolved tumor-adjacent lungs. The cohort consisted of 236 treatment-naive NSCLC patients whose localized lung tumors had been resected. The mean age of the NSCLC patients was under 70 years, with 120 to 150 men and 95 to 110 women.

At diagnosis, tumor, uninvolved tumor-adjacent lung and peripheral blood were collected and then preserved as a mix of FFPE and fresh-frozen material. For TCR repertoire profiling, the blood samples were analyzed as peripheral blood mononuclear cells. Points the paper makes about the study in general: Higher T cell density in blood was associated with longer overall survival, whereas higher clonality in adjacent lung was associated with shorter survival. Because multi-region tumor sequencing was not done, intratumor heterogeneity could not be ruled out. Uninvolved tumor-adjacent lung showed the highest T cell clonality, higher than tumor, which suggests more focused antigenic responses in the adjacent lung. Because the study design was exploratory, TCR variables were selected using unadjusted p-values without false-discovery rate correction. A median of roughly 60 of the top 100 tumor clones were detected in paired uninvolved adjacent lung, and about 29 of these tumor clones were also found among the top 100 clones of the paired uninvolved adjacent lung.

Worth noting for this clone: Its antigen is not yet known. No qualities accompany the bases; no much larger clone lies one base away.

V drops 6 bases and J drops 3 bases, leaving 14 bases in between. Reading from cysteine to phenylalanine, the CDR3 counts 14 amino acids. Left in the record is the CDR3 DNA by itself, 42 bases read in frame from the first base. CDR1 MNHEY and CDR2 SVGAGI were looked up in the germline V gene. The immunoSEQ Assay was used to sequence TCR beta CDR3 regions from DNA. The paper's processing steps were these. T cell density was computed as TCR beta template counts normalized to usable DNA estimated by amplifying housekeeping genes. Richness was estimated using the preseqR package, with extrapolation to 400,000 templates for PBMC samples and to 120,000 templates for tissue samples. Clonality was defined as one minus Pielou's evenness. Tissue-enriched TCRs were identified by differential abundance testing using productive amino-acid clonotypes, minimum total count 5 and alpha 0.1. The Jaccard Index and the Morisita Overlap Index were used to quantify repertoire overlap between compartments. GLIPH grouped TCR beta CDR3s together with public tetramer-defined viral CDR3s, and a viral motif had to include at least three viral sequences and also show V-gene enrichment. TCRdb's version of the immuneACCESS table is confined to in-frame rearrangements and falls short of the full clone set. An unresolved V gene accounts for under half of the shortfall where checked; the remainder is of unknown origin. The V and J calls and clone size were taken over from that table, and D and trimming were inferred from the DNA. This sample has approximately 46,000 clones in its table, and 81% of those were observed once. 17% of the sample lies in the top ten.

This clonotype was obtained from a man aged 40 to 70 with stage III lung adenocarcinoma. The sample consisted of peripheral blood mononuclear cells, taken before any cancer treatment. The chain was built from TRBV6-5 and TRBJ1-1, and the D gene may be TRBD1, 5 bases matching. The CDR3 has the sequence CASRYRLSDTEAFF. The nucleotide sequence is given as TGTGCCAGCAGGTACAGGTTGAGTGACACTGAAGCTTTCTTT.